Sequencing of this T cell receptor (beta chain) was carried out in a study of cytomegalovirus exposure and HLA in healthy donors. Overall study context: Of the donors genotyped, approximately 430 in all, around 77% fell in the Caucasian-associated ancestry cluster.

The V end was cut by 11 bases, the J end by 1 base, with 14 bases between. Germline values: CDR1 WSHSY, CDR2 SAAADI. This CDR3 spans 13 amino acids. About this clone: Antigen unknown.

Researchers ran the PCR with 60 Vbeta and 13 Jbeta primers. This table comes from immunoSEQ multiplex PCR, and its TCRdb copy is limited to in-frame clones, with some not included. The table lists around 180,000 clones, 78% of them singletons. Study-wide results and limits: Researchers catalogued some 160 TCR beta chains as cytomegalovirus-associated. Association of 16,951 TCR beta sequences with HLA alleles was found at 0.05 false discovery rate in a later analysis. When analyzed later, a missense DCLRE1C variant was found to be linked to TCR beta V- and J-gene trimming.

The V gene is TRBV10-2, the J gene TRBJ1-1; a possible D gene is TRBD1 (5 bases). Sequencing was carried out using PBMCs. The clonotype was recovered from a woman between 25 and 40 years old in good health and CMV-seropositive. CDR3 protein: CAGWGMGNTEAFF. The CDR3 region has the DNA TGCGCCGGCTGGGGCATGGGGAACACTGAAGCTTTCTTT.